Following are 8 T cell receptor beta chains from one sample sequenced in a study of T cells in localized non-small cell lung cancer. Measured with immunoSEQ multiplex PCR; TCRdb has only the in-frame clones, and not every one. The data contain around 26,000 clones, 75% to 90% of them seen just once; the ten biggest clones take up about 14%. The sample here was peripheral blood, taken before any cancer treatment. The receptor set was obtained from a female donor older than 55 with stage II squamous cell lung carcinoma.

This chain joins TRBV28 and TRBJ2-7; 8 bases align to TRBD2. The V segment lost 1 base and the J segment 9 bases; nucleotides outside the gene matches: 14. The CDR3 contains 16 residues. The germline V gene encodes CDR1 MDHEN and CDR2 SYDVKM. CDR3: CASSLFDPGGVYGQYF. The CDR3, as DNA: TGTGCCAGCAGTTTATTCGACCCCGGGGGGGTCTATGGGCAGTACTTC.

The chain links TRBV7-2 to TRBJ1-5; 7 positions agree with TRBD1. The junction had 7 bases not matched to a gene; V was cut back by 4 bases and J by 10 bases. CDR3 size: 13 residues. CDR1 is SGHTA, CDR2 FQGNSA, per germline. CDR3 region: CASSSGTARPQHF. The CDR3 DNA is TGTGCCAGCAGCTCAGGGACAGCCCGACCCCAGCATTTT.

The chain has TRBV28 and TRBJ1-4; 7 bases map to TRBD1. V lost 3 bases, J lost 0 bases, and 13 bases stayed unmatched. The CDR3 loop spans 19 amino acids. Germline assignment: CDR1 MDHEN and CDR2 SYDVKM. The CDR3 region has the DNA TGTGCCAGCAGTTTTGAGCCATCGGGGACAGTTGCAACTAATGAAAAACTGTTTTTT. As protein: CASSFEPSGTVATNEKLFF.

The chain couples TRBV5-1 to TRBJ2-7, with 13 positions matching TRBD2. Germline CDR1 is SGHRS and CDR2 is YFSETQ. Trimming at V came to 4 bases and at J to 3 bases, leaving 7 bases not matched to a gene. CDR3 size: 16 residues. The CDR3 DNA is TGCGCCAGCAGCCCGAGGACTAGCGGGAGACTCTACGAGCAGTACTTC. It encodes CASSPRTSGRLYEQYF.

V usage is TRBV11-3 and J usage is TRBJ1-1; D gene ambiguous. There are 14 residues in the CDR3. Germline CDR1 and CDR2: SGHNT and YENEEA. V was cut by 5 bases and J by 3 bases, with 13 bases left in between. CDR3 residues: CASSQHARDTEAFF. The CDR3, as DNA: TGTGCCAGCAGCCAGCACGCGAGGGACACTGAAGCTTTCTTT.

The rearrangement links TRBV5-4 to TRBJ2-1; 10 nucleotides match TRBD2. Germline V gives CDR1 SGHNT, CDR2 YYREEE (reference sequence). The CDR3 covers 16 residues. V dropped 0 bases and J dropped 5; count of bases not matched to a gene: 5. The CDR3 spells CASSLEAGGFHNEQFF. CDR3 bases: TGTGCCAGCAGCTTGGAAGCGGGAGGGTTCCACAATGAGCAGTTCTTC.

The CDR3 sequence is CASSGSGHNEQFF. CDR3 in DNA: TGTGCCAGCAGCGGATCGGGACACAATGAGCAGTTCTTC. The chain combines TRBV7-9 with TRBJ2-1; TRBD1 or TRBD2 may be the D gene (5 bases each). Per germline, CDR1 SEHNR and CDR2 FQNEAQ (reference sequence). V gave up 5 bases and J gave up 5 bases, with 10 bases separating them. The CDR3 runs to 13 residues.

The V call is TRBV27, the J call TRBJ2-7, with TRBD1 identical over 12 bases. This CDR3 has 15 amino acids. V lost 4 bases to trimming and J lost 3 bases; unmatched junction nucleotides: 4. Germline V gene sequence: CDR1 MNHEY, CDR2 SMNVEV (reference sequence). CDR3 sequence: CASSSGTGGFYEQYF. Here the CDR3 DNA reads TGTGCCAGCAGTTCCGGGACAGGGGGCTTCTACGAGCAGTACTTC.